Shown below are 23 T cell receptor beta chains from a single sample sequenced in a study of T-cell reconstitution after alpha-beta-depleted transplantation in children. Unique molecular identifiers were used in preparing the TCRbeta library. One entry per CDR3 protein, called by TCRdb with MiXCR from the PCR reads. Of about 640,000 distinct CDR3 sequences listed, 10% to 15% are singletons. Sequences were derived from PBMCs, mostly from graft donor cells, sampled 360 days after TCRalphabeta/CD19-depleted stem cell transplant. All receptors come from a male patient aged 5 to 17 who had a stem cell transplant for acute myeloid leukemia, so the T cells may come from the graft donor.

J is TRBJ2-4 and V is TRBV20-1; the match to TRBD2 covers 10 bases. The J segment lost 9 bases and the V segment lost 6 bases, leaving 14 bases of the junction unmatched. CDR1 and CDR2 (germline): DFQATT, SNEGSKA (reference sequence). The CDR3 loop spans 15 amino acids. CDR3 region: CSARPAGGDKGIQYF. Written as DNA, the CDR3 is TGCAGTGCCCGGCCAGCGGGAGGGGATAAGGGCATTCAGTACTTC.

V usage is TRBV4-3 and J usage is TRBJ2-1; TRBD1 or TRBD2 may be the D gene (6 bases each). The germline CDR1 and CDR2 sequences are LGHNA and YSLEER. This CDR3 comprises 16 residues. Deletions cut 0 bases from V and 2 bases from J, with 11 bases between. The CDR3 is CASSQDGGLTYNEQFF. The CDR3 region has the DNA TGCGCCAGCAGCCAAGATGGGGGGCTTACCTACAATGAGCAGTTCTTC.

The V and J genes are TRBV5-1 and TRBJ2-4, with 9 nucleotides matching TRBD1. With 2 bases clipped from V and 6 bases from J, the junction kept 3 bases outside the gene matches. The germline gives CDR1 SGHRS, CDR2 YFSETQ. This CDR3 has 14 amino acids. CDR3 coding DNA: TGCGCCAGCAGCTTCGGGACAGGGAGAAACATTCAGTACTTC. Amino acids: CASSFGTGRNIQYF.

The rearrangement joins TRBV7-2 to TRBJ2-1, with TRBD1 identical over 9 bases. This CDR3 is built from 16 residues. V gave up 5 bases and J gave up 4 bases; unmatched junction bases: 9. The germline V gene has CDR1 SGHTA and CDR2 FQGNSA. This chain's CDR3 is CASSHSGTGRYNEQFF. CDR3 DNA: TGTGCCAGCAGCCACTCCGGGACAGGGCGTTACAATGAGCAGTTCTTC.

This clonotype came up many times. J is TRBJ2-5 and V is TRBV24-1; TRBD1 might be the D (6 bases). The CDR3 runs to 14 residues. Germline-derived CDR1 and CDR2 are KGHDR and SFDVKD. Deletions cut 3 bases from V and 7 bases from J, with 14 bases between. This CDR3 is CATSDGWGLGTQYF. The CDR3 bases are TGTGCCACCAGTGATGGGTGGGGGCTAGGGACCCAGTACTTC.

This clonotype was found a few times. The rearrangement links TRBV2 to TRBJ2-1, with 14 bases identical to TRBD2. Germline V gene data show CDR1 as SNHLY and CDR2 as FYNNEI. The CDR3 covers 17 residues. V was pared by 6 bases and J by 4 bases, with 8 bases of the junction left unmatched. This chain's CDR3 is CASRPGLAGVEYNEQFF. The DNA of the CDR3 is TGTGCCAGCAGACCGGGACTAGCGGGAGTCGAGTACAATGAGCAGTTCTTC.

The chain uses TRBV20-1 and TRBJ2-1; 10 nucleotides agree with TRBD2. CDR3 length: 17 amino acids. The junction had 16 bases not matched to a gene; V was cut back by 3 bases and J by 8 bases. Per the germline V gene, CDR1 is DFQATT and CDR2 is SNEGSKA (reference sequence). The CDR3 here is CSARGVAGGVRDYEQFF. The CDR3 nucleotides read TGCAGTGCTAGGGGGGTAGCGGGAGGAGTTAGGGACTATGAGCAGTTCTTC.

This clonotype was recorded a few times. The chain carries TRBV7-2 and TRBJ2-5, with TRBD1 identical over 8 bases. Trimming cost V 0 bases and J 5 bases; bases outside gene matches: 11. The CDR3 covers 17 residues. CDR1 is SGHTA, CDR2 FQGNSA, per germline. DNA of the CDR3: TGTGCCAGCAGCTTAGCGGTGCCGCAGGGGGCCGGGGAGACCCAGTACTTC. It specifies CASSLAVPQGAGETQYF.

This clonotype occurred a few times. This CDR3 is CAISESKGSQPQHF. In DNA form, the CDR3 reads TGTGCCATCAGTGAGTCTAAAGGGAGTCAGCCCCAGCATTTT. The rearrangement uses TRBV10-3 and TRBJ1-5, with D unclear. This CDR3 is built from 14 residues. The V and J ends lost 0 bases and 6 bases respectively, with 9 bases between them. Germline CDR1 is ENHRY and CDR2 is SYGVKD.

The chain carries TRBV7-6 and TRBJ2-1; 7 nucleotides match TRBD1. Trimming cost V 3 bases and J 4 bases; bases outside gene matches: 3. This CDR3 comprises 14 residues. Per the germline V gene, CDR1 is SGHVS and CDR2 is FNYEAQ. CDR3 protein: CASSLWDRYNEQFF. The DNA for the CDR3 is TGTGCCAGCAGCTTGTGGGACAGATACAATGAGCAGTTCTTC.

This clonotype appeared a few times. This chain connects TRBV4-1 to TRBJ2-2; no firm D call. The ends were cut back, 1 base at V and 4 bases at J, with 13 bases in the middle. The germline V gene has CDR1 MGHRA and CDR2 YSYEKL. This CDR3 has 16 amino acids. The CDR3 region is CASSQGETEGTGELFF. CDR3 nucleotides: TGCGCCAGCAGCCAAGGAGAAACAGAAGGCACCGGGGAGCTGTTTTTT.

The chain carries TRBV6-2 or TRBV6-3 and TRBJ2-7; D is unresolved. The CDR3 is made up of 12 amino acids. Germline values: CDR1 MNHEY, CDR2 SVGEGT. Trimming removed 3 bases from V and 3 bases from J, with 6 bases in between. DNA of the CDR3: TGTGCCAGCAGTTATTTCTACTACGAGCAGTACTTC. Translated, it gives CASSYFYYEQYF.

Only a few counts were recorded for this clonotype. CDR3 region: CSARDNIIGETQYF. The CDR3, as DNA: TGCAGTGCTAGAGATAACATTATCGGAGAGACCCAGTACTTC. This chain connects TRBV20-1 to TRBJ2-5; D gene ambiguous. This CDR3 region has 14 residues. Trimming cost V 0 bases and J 4 bases, with 12 bases left between them. CDR1 and CDR2 (germline): DFQATT, SNEGSKA (reference sequence).

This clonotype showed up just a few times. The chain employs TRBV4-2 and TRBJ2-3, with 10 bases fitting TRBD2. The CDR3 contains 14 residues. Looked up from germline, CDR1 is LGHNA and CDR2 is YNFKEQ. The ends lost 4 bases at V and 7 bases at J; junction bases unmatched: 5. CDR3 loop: CASSLRTSGYTQYF. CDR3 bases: TGTGCCAGCAGCCTCCGGACTAGCGGTTATACGCAGTATTTT.

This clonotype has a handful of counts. The CDR3 region is CSASESGRRHNEQFF. CDR3 sequence (DNA): TGCAGTGCTAGTGAGAGCGGGAGGAGGCACAATGAGCAGTTCTTC. The chain has TRBV20-1 and TRBJ2-1, with 9 bases lining up with TRBD2. V shed 3 bases and J 5 bases; nucleotides not matched to a gene: 8. The length of the CDR3 is 15 residues. Looked up from germline, CDR1 is DFQATT and CDR2 is SNEGSKA (reference sequence).

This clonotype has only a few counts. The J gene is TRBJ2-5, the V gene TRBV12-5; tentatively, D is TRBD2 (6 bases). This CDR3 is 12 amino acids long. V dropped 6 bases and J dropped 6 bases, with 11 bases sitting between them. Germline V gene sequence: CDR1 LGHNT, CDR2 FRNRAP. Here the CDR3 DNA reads TGTGCTAGTGGGGGAGGCTTTAAGACCCAGTACTTC. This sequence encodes CASGGGFKTQYF. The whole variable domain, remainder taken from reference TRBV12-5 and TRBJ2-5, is DARVTQTPRHKVTEMGQEVTMRCQPILGHNTVFWYRQTMMQGLELLAYFRNRAPLDDSGMPKDRFSAEMPDATLATLKIQPSEPRDSAVYFCASGGGFKTQYFGPGTRLLVL.

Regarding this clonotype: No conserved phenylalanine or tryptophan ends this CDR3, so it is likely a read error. CDR3 loop: CAWSVGGSSYEQYY. CDR3 DNA sequence: TGTGCCTGGAGTGTAGGCGGGAGCTCCTACGAGCAGTACTAC. The rearrangement links TRBV30 to TRBJ2-7; 7 bases align to TRBD2. Germline V CDR1 and CDR2: GTSNPN, SVGIG (reference sequence). V gave up 0 bases and J gave up 0 bases; unmatched junction bases: 2. CDR3 length equals 14 residues.

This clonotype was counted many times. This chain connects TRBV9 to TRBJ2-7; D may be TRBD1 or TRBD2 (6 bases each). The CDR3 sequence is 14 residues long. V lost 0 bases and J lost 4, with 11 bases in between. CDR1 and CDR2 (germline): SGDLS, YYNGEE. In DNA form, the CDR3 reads TGTGCCAGCAGCGTAGACGGGGGCGGGTACGAGCAGTACTTC. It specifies CASSVDGGGYEQYF.

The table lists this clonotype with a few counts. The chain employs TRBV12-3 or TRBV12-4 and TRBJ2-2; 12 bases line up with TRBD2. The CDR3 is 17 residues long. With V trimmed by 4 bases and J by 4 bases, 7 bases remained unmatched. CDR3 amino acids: CASSSFRLAGVTGELFF. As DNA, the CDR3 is TGTGCCAGCAGTTCGTTTCGACTAGCGGGAGTCACCGGGGAGCTGTTTTTT.

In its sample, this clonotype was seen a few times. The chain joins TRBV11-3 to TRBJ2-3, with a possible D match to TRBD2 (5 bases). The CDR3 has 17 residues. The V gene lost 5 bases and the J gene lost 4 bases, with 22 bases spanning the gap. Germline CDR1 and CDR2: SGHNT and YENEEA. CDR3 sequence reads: CASSLDGGLTPPDTQYF. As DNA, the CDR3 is TGTGCCAGCAGCCTCGACGGAGGTTTGACCCCTCCAGATACGCAGTATTTT.

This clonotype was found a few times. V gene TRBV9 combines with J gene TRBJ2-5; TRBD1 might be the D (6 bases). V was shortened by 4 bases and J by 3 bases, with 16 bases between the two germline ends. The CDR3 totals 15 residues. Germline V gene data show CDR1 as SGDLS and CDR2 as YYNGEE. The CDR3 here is CASSKTGLQEETQYF. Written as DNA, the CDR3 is TGTGCCAGCAGCAAGACAGGATTGCAGGAAGAGACCCAGTACTTC.

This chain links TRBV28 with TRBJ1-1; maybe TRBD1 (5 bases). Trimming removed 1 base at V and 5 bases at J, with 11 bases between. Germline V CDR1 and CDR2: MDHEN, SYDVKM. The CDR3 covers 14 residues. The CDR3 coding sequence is TGTGCCAGCAGTTTATCCTTAAGGGGAACTGAAGCTTTCTTT. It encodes CASSLSLRGTEAFF.

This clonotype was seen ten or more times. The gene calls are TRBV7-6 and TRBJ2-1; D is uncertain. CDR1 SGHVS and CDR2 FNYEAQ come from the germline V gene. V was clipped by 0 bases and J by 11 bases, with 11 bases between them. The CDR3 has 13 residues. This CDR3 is CASSLAGRSQQFF. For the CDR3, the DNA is TGTGCCAGCAGCTTAGCGGGCAGGAGCCAGCAGTTCTTC.